The clone carrying this TCR beta chain was detected ten times or more. The sorted Tregs were CD4+CD25+CD127-/low cells. This CDR3 is built from 14 residues. Germline V CDR1 and CDR2: SGHTA, FQGNSA. The V gene end was trimmed by 5 bases and the J gene end by 3 bases; junction bases not matched to a gene: 5. TCRdb passed the 5' RACE reads through MiXCR, listing each CDR3 protein once. The sample has over 45,000 distinct CDR3 sequences, less than 30% seen once. The V and J genes are TRBV7-2 and TRBJ2-7; 9 nucleotides agree with TRBD2. The material sequenced was tumor-infiltrating Tregs sorted from the breast tumor. This receptor was taken from a female donor with breast cancer. The CDR3 DNA reads TGTGCCAGCAGCCCACAGCGGGAGGTCTACGAGCAGTACTTC. Protein: CASSPQREVYEQYF.